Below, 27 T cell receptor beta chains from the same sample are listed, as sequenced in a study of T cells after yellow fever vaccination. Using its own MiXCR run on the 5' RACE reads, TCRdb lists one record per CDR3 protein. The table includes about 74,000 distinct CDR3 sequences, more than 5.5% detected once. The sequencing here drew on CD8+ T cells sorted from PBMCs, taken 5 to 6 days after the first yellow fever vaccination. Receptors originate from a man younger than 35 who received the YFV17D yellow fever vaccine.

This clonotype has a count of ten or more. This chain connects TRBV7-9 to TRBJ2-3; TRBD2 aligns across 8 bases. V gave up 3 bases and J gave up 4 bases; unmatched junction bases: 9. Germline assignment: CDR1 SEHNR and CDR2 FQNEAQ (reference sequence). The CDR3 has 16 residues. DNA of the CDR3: TGTGCCAGCAGCTTTCGGGGAGCGGGGGAATCAGATACGCAGTATTTT. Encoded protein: CASSFRGAGESDTQYF.

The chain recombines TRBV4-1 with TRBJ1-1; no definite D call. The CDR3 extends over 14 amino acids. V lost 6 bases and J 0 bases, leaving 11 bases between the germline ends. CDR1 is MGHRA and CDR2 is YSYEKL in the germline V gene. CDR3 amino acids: CASSLGPLNTEAFF. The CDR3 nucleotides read TGCGCCAGCAGTCTAGGGCCGTTGAACACTGAAGCTTTCTTT.

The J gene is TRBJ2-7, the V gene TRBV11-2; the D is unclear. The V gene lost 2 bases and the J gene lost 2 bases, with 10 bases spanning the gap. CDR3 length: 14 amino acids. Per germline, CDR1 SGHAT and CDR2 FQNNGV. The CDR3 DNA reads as TGTGCCAGCAGCTTAATCCAACTGACCTACGAGCAGTACTTC. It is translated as CASSLIQLTYEQYF.

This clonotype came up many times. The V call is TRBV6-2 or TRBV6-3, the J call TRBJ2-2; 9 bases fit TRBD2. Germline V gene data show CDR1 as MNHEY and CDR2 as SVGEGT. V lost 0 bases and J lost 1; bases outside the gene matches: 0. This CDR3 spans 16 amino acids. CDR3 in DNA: TGTGCCAGCAGTTACTCTAGCGGGGGGAACACCGGGGAGCTGTTTTTT. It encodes CASSYSSGGNTGELFF.

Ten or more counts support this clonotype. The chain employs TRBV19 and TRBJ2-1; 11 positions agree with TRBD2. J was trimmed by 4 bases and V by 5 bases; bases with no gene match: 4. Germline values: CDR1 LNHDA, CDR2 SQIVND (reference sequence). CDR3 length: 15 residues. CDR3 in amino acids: CASSQTSGDYNEQFF. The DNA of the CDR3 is TGTGCCAGTAGTCAGACTAGCGGGGATTACAATGAGCAGTTCTTC.

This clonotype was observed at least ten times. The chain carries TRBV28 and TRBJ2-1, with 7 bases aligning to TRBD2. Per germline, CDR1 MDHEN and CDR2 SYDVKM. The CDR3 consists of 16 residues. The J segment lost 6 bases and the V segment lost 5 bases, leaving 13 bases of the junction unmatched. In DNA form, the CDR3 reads TGTGCCAGCAGTCTCAGACCGGGACTACCGCCCAATGAGCAGTTCTTC. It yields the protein CASSLRPGLPPNEQFF.

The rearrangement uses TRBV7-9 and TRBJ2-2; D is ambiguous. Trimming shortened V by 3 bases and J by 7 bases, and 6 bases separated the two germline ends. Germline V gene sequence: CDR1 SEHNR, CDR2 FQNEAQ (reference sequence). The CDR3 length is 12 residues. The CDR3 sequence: CASSLVDGELFF. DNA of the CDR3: TGTGCCAGCAGCTTGGTGGACGGGGAGCTGTTTTTT.

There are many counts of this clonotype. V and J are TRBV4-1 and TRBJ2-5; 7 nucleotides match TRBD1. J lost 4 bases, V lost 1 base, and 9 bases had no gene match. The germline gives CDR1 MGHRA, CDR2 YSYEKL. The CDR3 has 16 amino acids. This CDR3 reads CASSQGIQGWRETQYF. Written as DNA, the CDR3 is TGCGCCAGCAGCCAAGGAATACAGGGGTGGAGAGAGACCCAGTACTTC.

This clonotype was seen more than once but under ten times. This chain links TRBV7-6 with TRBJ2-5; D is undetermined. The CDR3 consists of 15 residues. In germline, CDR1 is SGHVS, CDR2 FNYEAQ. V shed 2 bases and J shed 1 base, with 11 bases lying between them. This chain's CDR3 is CASSLRLSIQETQYF. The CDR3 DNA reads TGTGCCAGCAGCTTAAGGCTGTCGATCCAAGAGACCCAGTACTTC.

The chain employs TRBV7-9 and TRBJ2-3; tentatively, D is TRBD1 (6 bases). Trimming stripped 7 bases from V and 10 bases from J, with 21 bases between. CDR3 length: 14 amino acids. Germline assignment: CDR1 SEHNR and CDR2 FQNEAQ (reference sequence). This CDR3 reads CASKQWGPAWAQYF. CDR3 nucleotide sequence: TGTGCCAGCAAGCAGTGGGGGCCCGCTTGGGCGCAGTATTTT.

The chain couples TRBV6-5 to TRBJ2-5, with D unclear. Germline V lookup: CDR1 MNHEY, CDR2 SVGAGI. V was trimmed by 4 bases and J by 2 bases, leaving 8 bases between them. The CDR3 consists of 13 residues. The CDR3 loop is CASSSEWQETQYF. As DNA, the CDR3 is TGTGCCAGCAGTTCCGAATGGCAAGAGACCCAGTACTTC.

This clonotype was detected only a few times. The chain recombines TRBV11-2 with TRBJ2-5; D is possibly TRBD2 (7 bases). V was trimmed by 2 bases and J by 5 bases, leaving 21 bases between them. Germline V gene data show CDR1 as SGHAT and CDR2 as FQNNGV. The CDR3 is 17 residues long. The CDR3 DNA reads TGTGCCAGCAGCTTACACCACGCGGAGGGGGGGCCTGAGACCCAGTACTTC. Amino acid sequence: CASSLHHAEGGPETQYF.

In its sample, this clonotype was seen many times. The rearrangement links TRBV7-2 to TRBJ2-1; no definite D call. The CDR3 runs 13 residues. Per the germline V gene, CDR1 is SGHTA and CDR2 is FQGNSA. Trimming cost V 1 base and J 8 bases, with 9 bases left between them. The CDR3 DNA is TGTGCCAGCAGCTTAGGTTTAGCCGATGAGCAGTTCTTC. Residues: CASSLGLADEQFF. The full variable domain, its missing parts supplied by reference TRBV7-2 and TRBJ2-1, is GAGVSQSPSNKVTEKGKDVELRCDPISGHTALYWYRQSLGQGLEFLIYFQGNSAPDKSGLPSDRFSAERTGGSVSTLTIQRTQQEDSAVYLCASSLGLADEQFFGPGTRLTVL.

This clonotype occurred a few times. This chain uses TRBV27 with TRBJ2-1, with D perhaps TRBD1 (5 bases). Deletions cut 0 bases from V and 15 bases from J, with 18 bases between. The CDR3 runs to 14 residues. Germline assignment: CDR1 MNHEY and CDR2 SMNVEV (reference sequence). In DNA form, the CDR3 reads TGTGCCAGCAGTTTATCCAGGGCGAGAGGCCCTTGGTTCTTC. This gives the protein CASSLSRARGPWFF.

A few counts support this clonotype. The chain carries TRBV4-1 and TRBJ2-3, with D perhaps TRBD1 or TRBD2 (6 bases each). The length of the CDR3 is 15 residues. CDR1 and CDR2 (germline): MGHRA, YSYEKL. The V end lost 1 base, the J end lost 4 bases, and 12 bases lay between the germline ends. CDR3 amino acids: CASSQVAGEADTQYF. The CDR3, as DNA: TGCGCCAGCAGCCAAGTGGCAGGGGAGGCAGATACGCAGTATTTT.

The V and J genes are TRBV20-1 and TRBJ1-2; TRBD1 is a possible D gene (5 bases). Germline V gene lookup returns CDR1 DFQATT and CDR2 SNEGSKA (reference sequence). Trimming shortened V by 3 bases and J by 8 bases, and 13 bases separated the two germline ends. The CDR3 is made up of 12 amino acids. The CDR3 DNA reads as TGCAGTGCTAGGGGGACGCCCGGGGGCTACACCTTC. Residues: CSARGTPGGYTF.

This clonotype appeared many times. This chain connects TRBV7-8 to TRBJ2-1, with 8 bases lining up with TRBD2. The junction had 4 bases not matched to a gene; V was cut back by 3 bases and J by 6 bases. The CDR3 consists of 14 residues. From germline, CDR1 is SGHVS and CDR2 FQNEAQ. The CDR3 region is CASSLDGGVNEQFF. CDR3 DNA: TGTGCCAGCAGCTTGGACGGGGGGGTCAATGAGCAGTTCTTC.

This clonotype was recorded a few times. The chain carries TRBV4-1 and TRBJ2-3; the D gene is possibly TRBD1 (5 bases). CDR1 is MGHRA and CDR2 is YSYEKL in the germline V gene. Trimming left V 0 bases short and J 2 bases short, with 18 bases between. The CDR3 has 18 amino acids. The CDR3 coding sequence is TGCGCCAGCAGCCAAGAAGGAGCCCTTATAGGGGACACAGATACGCAGTATTTT. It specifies CASSQEGALIGDTDTQYF.

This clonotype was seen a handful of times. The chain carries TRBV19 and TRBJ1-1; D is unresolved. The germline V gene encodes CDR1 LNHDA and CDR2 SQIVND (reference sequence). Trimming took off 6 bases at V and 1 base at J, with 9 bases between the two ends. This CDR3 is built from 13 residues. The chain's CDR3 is CASRALENTEAFF. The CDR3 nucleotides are TGTGCCAGTAGGGCACTGGAGAACACTGAAGCTTTCTTT.

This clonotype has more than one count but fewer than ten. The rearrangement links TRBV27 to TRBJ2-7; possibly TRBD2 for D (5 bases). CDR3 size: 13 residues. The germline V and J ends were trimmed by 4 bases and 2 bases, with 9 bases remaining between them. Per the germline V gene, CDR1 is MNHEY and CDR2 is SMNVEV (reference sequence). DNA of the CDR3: TGTGCCAGCAGTTCCGGGATTACCTACGAGCAGTACTTC. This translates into CASSSGITYEQYF.

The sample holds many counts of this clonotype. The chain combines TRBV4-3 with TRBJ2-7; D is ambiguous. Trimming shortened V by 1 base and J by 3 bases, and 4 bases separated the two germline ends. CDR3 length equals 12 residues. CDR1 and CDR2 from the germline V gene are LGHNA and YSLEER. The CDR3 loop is CASSQGGYEQYF. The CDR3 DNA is TGCGCCAGCAGCCAAGGGGGCTACGAGCAGTACTTC.

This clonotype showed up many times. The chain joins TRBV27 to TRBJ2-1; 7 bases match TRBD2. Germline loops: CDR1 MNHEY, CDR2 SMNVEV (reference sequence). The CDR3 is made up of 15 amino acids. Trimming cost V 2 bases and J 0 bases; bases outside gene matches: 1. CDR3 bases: TGTGCCAGCAGTTTAATAGCGGGCTCCTACAATGAGCAGTTCTTC. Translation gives CASSLIAGSYNEQFF.

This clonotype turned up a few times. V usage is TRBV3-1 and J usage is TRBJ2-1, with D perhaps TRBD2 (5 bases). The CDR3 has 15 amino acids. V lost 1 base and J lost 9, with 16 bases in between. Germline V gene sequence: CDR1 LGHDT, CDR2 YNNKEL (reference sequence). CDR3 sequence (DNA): TGTGCCAGCAGCCAAGTCGGGGTACTATCGGGTGAGCAGTTCTTC. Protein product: CASSQVGVLSGEQFF.

CDR3 sequence reads: CASAWGNTEAFF. For the CDR3, the DNA is TGTGCCAGCGCCTGGGGGAACACTGAAGCTTTCTTT. The gene calls are TRBV12-3 or TRBV12-4 and TRBJ1-1; D unresolved. Between the trimmed V and J ends, which lost 8 bases and 1 base, there was a span of 8 bases. The CDR3 loop spans 12 amino acids.

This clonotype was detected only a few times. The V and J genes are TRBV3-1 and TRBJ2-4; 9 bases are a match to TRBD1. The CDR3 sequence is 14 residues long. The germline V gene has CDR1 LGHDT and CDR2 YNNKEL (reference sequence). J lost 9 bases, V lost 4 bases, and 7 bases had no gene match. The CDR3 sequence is CASSPGTGLFIQYF. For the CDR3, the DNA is TGTGCCAGCAGCCCTGGGACAGGGCTATTCATTCAGTACTTC.

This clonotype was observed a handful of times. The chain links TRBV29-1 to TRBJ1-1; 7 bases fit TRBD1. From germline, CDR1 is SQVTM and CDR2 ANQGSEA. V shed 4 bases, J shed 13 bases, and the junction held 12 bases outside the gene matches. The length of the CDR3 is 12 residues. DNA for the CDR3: TGCAGCGTTGTATCCAGGGGGGGGTTTGGTTTCTTT. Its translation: CSVVSRGGFGFF. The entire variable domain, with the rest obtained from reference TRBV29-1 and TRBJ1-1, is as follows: SAVISQKPSRDICQRGTSLTIQCQVDSQVTMMFWYRQQPGQSLTLIATANQGSEATYESGFVIDKFPISRPNLTFSTLTVSNMSPEDSSIYLCSVVSRGGFGFFGQGTRLTVV.

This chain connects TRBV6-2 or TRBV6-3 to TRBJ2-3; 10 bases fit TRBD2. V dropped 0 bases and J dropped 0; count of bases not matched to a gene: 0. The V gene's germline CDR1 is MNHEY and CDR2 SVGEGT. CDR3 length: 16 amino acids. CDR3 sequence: CASSYSLAGSTDTQYF. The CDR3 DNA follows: TGTGCCAGCAGTTACTCACTAGCGGGGAGCACAGATACGCAGTATTTT.